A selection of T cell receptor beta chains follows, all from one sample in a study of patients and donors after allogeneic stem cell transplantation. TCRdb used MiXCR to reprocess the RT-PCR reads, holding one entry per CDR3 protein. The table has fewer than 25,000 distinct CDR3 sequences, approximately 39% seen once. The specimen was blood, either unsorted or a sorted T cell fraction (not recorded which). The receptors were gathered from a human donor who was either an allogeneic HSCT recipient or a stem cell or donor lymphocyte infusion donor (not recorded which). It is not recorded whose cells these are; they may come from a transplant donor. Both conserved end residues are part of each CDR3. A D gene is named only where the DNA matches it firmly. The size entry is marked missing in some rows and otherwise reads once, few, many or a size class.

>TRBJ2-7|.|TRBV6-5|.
CASSYRQTYEQYF
TGTGCCAGCAGTTATAGACAGACCTACGAGCAGTACTTC
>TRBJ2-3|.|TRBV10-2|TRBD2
CASSELLGGTQYF
TGCGCCAGCAGTGAGTTGCTGGGGGGGACGCAGTATTTT
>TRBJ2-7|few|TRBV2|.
CASSVEDYEQYF
TGTGCCAGCAGTGTAGAGGACTACGAGCAGTACTTC
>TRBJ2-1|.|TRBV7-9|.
CASSLVFLNEQFF
TGTGCCAGCAGCTTGGTATTTCTTAATGAGCAGTTCTTC
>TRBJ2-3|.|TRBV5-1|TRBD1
CASSLVKGALTDTQYF
TGCGCCAGCAGCTTGGTAAAGGGGGCCCTCACAGATACGCAGTATTTT
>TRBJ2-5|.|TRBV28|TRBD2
CASSSSGRWETQYF
TGTGCCAGCAGTTCTAGCGGGAGGTGGGAGACCCAGTACTTC
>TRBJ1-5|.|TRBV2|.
CAIKAARGNQPQHF
TGTGCCATCAAGGCGGCCCGCGGTAATCAGCCCCAGCATTTT
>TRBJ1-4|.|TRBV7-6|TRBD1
CASSLGQGTNEKLFF
TGTGCCAGCAGCTTAGGACAGGGAACTAATGAAAAACTGTTTTTT
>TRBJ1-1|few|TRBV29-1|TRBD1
CSVKLTGAMNTEAFF
TGCAGCGTGAAATTGACAGGGGCCATGAACACTGAAGCTTTCTTT
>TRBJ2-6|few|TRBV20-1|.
CSATPLYSGANVLTF
TGCAGTGCTACCCCTCTTTACTCTGGGGCCAACGTCCTGACTTTC
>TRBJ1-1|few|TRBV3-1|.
CASSPQLNTEAFF
TGTGCCAGCAGCCCCCAGTTAAACACTGAAGCTTTCTTT
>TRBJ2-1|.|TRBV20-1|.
CSARAFVAFEQFF
TGCAGTGCTAGAGCTTTCGTGGCATTCGAGCAGTTCTTC
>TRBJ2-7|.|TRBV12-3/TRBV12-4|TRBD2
CASSPRTSARSYEQYF
TGTGCCAGCAGTCCTCGGACTAGCGCGCGCTCCTACGAGCAGTACTTC
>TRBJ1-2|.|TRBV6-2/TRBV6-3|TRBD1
CASSREQGRIYGYTF
TGTGCCAGCAGTAGGGAACAGGGGCGGATCTATGGCTACACCTTC